Given below is one T cell receptor (beta chain) in context. Its antigen is still unknown. TCRdb reprocessed the 5' RACE reads with MiXCR, giving one entry per CDR3 protein. The sample has 300,000 to 400,000 distinct CDR3 sequences; more than 15% are singletons. The data originate from a study of T-cell memory formation after mild COVID-19. General study points: Clones shrinking from day 15 to 85 showed even CD4/CD8 mixes; later expanders tilted CD4+. The main location of contracting CD4+ clones was CM and EM, and that of contracting CD8+ clones was EMRA.

The sequence came from a young man who had mild COVID-19 (a few samples of this study predate the infection). Cell type and time point are not known. Material for sequencing was PBMCs or a T cell subset sorted from them (not recorded which).

The CDR3 loop is CASSYTGELYYEQYF. The CDR3 DNA reads TGTGCCAGCAGTTACACGGGGGAACTCTACTACGAGCAGTACTTC. The chain uses TRBV6-2 or TRBV6-3 and TRBJ2-7, with D possibly being TRBD2 (6 bases). Trimming shortened V by 2 bases and J by 3 bases, and 14 bases separated the two germline ends. Per germline, CDR1 MNHEY and CDR2 SVGEGT. This CDR3 spans 15 amino acids.